The rows below give T cell receptor beta chains drawn from one sample of a study of radiation and T cells in renal cell carcinoma. Libraries were prepared by immunoSEQ multiplex PCR; TCRdb keeps only in-frame clonotypes and omits some of them. This sample carries 55,000 to 65,000 clones, over 70% of them seen once, and the ten largest clones take roughly 7.2%. The sequenced sample was blood, obtained from a patient whose treatment included radiotherapy and nephrectomy. These TCRs come from a man aged 55 to 70 with renal cell carcinoma. Both conserved end residues are part of each CDR3. The order of the fields is J gene, D gene, V gene, clone size, CDR3 DNA, CDR3 protein. A D gene is named only where the DNA matches it firmly. Not every row has a clone size; where given, it reads once, few, many or a size class.

J: TRBJ1-2
D: .
V: TRBV2
size: .
DNA: TGTGCCAGCAGTGAAGGACAGCCTAACTATGGCTACACCTTC
CDR3: CASSEGQPNYGYTF

J: TRBJ1-5
D: .
V: TRBV6-1
size: .
DNA: TGTGCCAGCACCTGGACAGTTAGCAATCAGCCCCAGCATTTT
CDR3: CASTWTVSNQPQHF

J: TRBJ1-2
D: .
V: TRBV10-3
size: few
DNA: TGTGCCATCAGTGAAACGGATGGCTACACCTTC
CDR3: CAISETDGYTF

J: TRBJ2-3
D: .
V: TRBV5-6
size: .
DNA: TGTGCCAGCAGCTGGGGAACTAGCACCCTGCGCACAGATACGCAGTATTTT
CDR3: CASSWGTSTLRTDTQYF

J: TRBJ2-5
D: .
V: TRBV30
size: .
DNA: TGTGCCTGGAGGGAAGGGGGGGCAGAGACCCAGTACTTC
CDR3: CAWREGGAETQYF

J: TRBJ2-5
D: TRBD2
V: TRBV27
size: .
DNA: TGTGCCAGCAGTTTATCCCTAGCGGGGGTTGGAACCCAGTACTTC
CDR3: CASSLSLAGVGTQYF

J: TRBJ1-1
D: .
V: TRBV7-3
size: .
DNA: TGTGCCAGCAGCTCTCGAACCTTTGGGGCTGAAGCTTTCTTT
CDR3: CASSSRTFGAEAFF

J: TRBJ2-5
D: .
V: TRBV7-8
size: .
DNA: TGTGCCAGCAGCCTACTGGGGGGAGAGACCCAGTACTTC
CDR3: CASSLLGGETQYF

J: TRBJ2-4
D: .
V: TRBV10-1
size: .
DNA: TGCGCCAGCAGTGAGTCTTTGGCCAAAAACATTCAGTACTTC
CDR3: CASSESLAKNIQYF

J: TRBJ2-3
D: .
V: TRBV11-2
size: .
DNA: TGTGCCAGCAGCTCTTTAAACCCGGAAGGCACAGATACGCAGTATTTT
CDR3: CASSSLNPEGTDTQYF

J: TRBJ2-5
D: .
V: TRBV7-2
size: .
DNA: TGTGCCAGCAGCTTAGGAGGGCCCGCGCAAGAGACCCAGTACTTC
CDR3: CASSLGGPAQETQYF

J: TRBJ2-4
D: .
V: TRBV7-8
size: .
DNA: TGTGCCAGCAGCACCGAAAGGTCGGGGGTAGGGGCCAAAAACATTCAGTACTTC
CDR3: CASSTERSGVGAKNIQYF

J: TRBJ1-1
D: .
V: TRBV6-6
size: .
DNA: TGTGCCAGCAGTTATAATGGGGACACTGAAGCTTTCTTT
CDR3: CASSYNGDTEAFF

J: TRBJ1-5
D: TRBD1
V: TRBV19
size: once
DNA: TGTGCCAGTAGTACTAAAGGACAGGGTTTTTATAGCAATCAGCCCCAGCATTTT
CDR3: CASSTKGQGFYSNQPQHF

J: TRBJ2-5
D: .
V: TRBV14
size: few
DNA: TGTGCCAGCAGCGCCCAGCATGGAGAGACCCAGTACTTC
CDR3: CASSAQHGETQYF

J: TRBJ1-2
D: TRBD1
V: TRBV5-4
size: few
DNA: TGTGCCAGCAGGATCGGGACAGGGGGCGCCAATGGCTACACCTTC
CDR3: CASRIGTGGANGYTF

J: TRBJ2-3
D: TRBD2
V: TRBV7-2
size: .
DNA: TGTGCCAGCCGCTCTAGCGGGGGTAGAGATACGCAGTATTTT
CDR3: CASRSSGGRDTQYF

J: TRBJ1-2
D: TRBD1
V: TRBV27
size: .
DNA: TGTGCCAGCAGAAAGGGGGCAGGGGGCGGTGGCTACACCTTC
CDR3: CASRKGAGGGGYTF

J: TRBJ1-1
D: .
V: TRBV7-9
size: .
DNA: TGTGCCAGCAGCTTAGCGGTCGGGGAAACTGAAGCTTTCTTT
CDR3: CASSLAVGETEAFF

J: TRBJ2-5
D: TRBD2
V: TRBV6-1
size: .
DNA: TGTGCCAGCAGTGAGGTGATAGCGGGAGGAGGTGAGACCCAGTACTTC
CDR3: CASSEVIAGGGETQYF

J: TRBJ2-1
D: .
V: TRBV11-3
size: once
DNA: TGTGCCAGCAGCCCCACCGGTATCGGGGCGGTTTACGAGCAGTTCTTC
CDR3: CASSPTGIGAVYEQFF

J: TRBJ1-2
D: .
V: TRBV6-5
size: .
DNA: TGTGCCAGCAGTCCTCGAGGGTCGGGCTATGGCTACACCTTC
CDR3: CASSPRGSGYGYTF

J: TRBJ2-7
D: .
V: TRBV4-3
size: .
DNA: TGCGCCAGCAGCCAAGATCCTATCGGGCATGGCTCCTACGAGCAGTACTTC
CDR3: CASSQDPIGHGSYEQYF

J: TRBJ1-1
D: .
V: TRBV12-5
size: .
DNA: TGTGCTAGTGGTTTGGTACAGTGGGGGGGGACCTCCCCTAACACTGAAGCTTTCTTT
CDR3: CASGLVQWGGTSPNTEAFF

J: TRBJ1-5
D: .
V: TRBV5-1
size: .
DNA: TGCGCCAGCAGCTTGGCCCCCGATCAGCCCCAGCATTTT
CDR3: CASSLAPDQPQHF

J: TRBJ1-1
D: .
V: TRBV11-3
size: .
DNA: TGTGCCAGCAGCAGGGGAAAGGGAGTTGTCACTGAAGCTTTCTTT
CDR3: CASSRGKGVVTEAFF

J: TRBJ2-3
D: .
V: TRBV7-2
size: .
DNA: TGTGCCAGCAGCCCGGGATTGGTAGATACGCAGTATTTT
CDR3: CASSPGLVDTQYF

J: TRBJ2-1
D: TRBD1
V: TRBV5-1
size: .
DNA: TGCGCCAGCAGCTCTGGACAGGGATCCTACAATGAGCAGTTCTTC
CDR3: CASSSGQGSYNEQFF

J: TRBJ2-1
D: TRBD2
V: TRBV5-1
size: .
DNA: TGCGCCAGCAGCCCCGGGACTAGCGAGGGTGAGCAGTTCTTC
CDR3: CASSPGTSEGEQFF

J: TRBJ2-3
D: .
V: TRBV5-1
size: .
DNA: TGCGCCAGCAGCATACAGGGACCCCACCACACAGATACGCAGTATTTT
CDR3: CASSIQGPHHTDTQYF

J: TRBJ1-2
D: .
V: TRBV13
size: .
DNA: TGTGCCAGCAGCACCCGGACAGCCTATGGCTACACCTTC
CDR3: CASSTRTAYGYTF

J: TRBJ1-2
D: TRBD1
V: TRBV7-2
size: .
DNA: TGTGCCAGCAGCTCAGGACAGGCGAACTATGGCTACACCTTC
CDR3: CASSSGQANYGYTF

J: TRBJ2-5
D: TRBD2
V: TRBV10-1
size: .
DNA: TGCGCCAGTCGGACTAGCGGGAGGGCCTGGGAGACCCAGTACTTC
CDR3: CASRTSGRAWETQYF